The source of this TCR beta chain is a study of CD8+ T cells in alopecia areata. Remarks on this clone: Its cognate antigen is unknown. Gene names are the mouse ones. The CDR3 extends 4 residues past the end of the read, so its final part is completed from the germline J gene. The identical CDR3 is also encoded by other nucleotide sequences in the sample.

The pooled cutaneous lymph node cells were sorted using several markers (CD4, CD8alpha, NKG2D, NKG2ACE and others). Extracted RNA was reverse transcribed into cDNA, the sequencing template. Clones were read by immunoSEQ multiplex PCR, and TCRdb kept only the in-frame ones, dropping some. This sample comprises 200,000 to 300,000 clones, none seen once only. CDR1 is NNHNN and CDR2 is SYGAGS in the germline V gene (reference sequence). The CDR3 contains 14 residues. General observations from the study: Resident alphabeta T-cell populations of normal skin are likewise subject to sequencing in scalp samples. The study found higher clonality in lesional than normal scalp, especially in alopecia totalis/universalis.

The chain carries TRBV13-2 and TRBJ2-5; 7 nucleotides agree with TRBD2. The clonotype was recovered from a C3H/HeJ mouse with alopecia areata. The mouse line has the MHC haplotype H2-k. The sequencing input was CD4+ T cells sorted from a lymph node. The sequenced CDR3 bases are TGTGCCAGCGGTGATGCTCTGGGGGAAGAC. Its translation is CASGDALGED. The entire CDR3 is CASGDALGEDTQYF.